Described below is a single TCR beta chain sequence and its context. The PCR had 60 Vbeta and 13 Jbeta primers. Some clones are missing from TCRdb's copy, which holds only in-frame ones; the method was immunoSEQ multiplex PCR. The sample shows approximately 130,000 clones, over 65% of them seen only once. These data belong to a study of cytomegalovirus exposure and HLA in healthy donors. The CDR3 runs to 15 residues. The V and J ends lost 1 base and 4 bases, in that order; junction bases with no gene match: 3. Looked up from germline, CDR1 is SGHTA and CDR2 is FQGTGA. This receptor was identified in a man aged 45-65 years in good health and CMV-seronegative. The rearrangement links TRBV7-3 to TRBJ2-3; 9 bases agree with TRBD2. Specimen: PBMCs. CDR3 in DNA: TGTGCCAGCAGCTTAAGCGGGAGGGCCGCAGATACGCAGTATTTT. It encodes CASSLSGRAADTQYF.